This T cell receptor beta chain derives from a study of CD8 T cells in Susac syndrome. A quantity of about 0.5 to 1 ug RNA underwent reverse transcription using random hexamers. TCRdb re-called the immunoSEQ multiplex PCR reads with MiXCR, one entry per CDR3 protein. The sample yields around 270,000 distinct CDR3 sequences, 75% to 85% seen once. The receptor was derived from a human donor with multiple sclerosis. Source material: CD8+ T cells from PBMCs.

The chain's CDR3 is CASSFLAGGGDEQFF. The CDR3 DNA follows: TGTGCCAGCAGCTTCCTTGCGGGAGGCGGCGATGAGCAGTTCTTC. The gene calls are TRBV7-6 and TRBJ2-1; 8 nucleotides align to TRBD2. Germline V CDR1 and CDR2: SGHVS, FNYEAQ. The CDR3 is 15 residues long. V was pared by 3 bases and J by 8 bases, with 9 bases of the junction left unmatched.